This T cell receptor (beta chain) was sequenced in a study of PD-1 blockade in classical Hodgkin lymphoma (dated by TCRdb to 2018 to 2020). About the investigation overall: Nivolumab dosing was 3 mg/kg intravenously every 2 weeks, continuing until either disease progression or unacceptable toxicity. The study used CyTOF and TCR beta sequencing to define a peripheral blood immune signature of response to PD-1 blockade in classical Hodgkin lymphoma. Broad study findings and their caveats: CD4+ but not CD8+ TCR diversity rose significantly by C4D1 (p=0.0027 vs p=0.16), most apparent in complete responders (p=0.02). Patients starting nivolumab less than 1 year after ASCT had lower diversity and were excluded from later analyses to avoid confounding by immune reconstitution. Baseline TCR diversity was reported to be lower in newly diagnosed patients than in healthy donors and to be lower still in relapsed/refractory patients. Only a single clinical trial cohort was studied, and what caused the repertoire differences, possibly disease activity or prior therapy, remained undefined. Baseline diversity similar to that of newly diagnosed patients was observed in trial patients achieving complete response, whereas significantly lower diversity was observed in partial responders and progressors.

Genomic DNA was extracted with the Qiagen DNeasy kit from unsorted PBMCs and from negatively selected CD4+ and CD8+ fractions. Using primers that anneal to V and J segments, immunoSEQ multiplex PCR amplified the TCR beta CDR3 regions. Amplification bias was minimized using a synthetic immune receptor repertoire, and residual bias was removed computationally after sequencing. Per the source publication's procedure: Repertoire diversity was quantified as the Shannon entropy index using custom Python scripts. Unsorted, CD4+ and CD8+ repertoires were examined separately, except in combined analyses, for which CD4+ and CD8+ sequences were merged in silico. A clone was considered expanded if an increase in frequency of at least 2-fold after treatment relative to C1D1 was found, and a pseudocount of 0.5 was applied to clones undetected at baseline. Clones with 0 or 1 copy at C1D1 were defined as singleton clones, while clones with 2 or more copies were defined as non-singleton clones. Clones expanded in unsorted samples were assigned a CD4+, CD8+ or unknown annotation through matching of protein sequences in sorted samples from the same patient. Wilcoxon tests were applied to paired samples to test diversity changes from C1D1 to C4D1. Held by TCRdb, this immuneACCESS table contains in-frame sequences only and omits some clones. Under half of the omission traces to an unresolved V gene where checked; the cause of the rest is unknown. The DNA was the basis for D and trimming; V, J and clone size are from that table. Within this sample are around 20,000 clones, with 70% to 80% of them counted one time only. Jointly, the top ten make up 18% of the sample.

Concerning this clone: Its antigen is still unknown. Within one base of it there is no much larger clone, and no base qualities were kept.

Sample time point, as interpreted from the label and publication: cycle 2 day 1 (C2D1) of nivolumab. Relapse after autologous stem cell transplantation had occurred in all trial patients, and cohorts A, B and C were distinguished by prior brentuximab vedotin exposure. The trial cohort was composed of 56 patients with relapsed/refractory classical Hodgkin lymphoma, for whom complete response, partial response or progressive disease was recorded as best overall response. Trial patients were treated with single-agent nivolumab in the multi-cohort phase II CheckMate 205 trial. An independent review committee assessed best overall response by applying the 2007 International Working Group response criteria. Trial PBMCs were collected just before the start of nivolumab (C1D1) and during therapy at cycle 2 day 1 and cycle 4 day 1. Peripheral blood was collected in 8 mL Vacutainer Cell Preparation Tubes, from which PBMCs were isolated by centrifugation and then cryopreserved.

The sequencing here drew on peripheral blood mononuclear cells (PBMCs), taken before the second cycle of nivolumab. The clonotype was recovered from a human donor with classical Hodgkin lymphoma.

CDR3 reads: CASSLDRRLYGYTF. At the DNA level, the sequence is TGTGCCAGCAGCTTGGACAGGCGGCTCTATGGCTACACCTTC. Recombination linked TRBV7-8 to TRBJ1-2, and 7 bases in between align with TRBD1. From the germline V gene, CDR1 is SGHVS and CDR2 is FQNEAQ. The junction shows trimming of 3 bases on V and 4 bases on J, and the gene matches do not reach 5 bases of it. Measured from the cysteine to the phenylalanine, the CDR3 is 14 residues long. The only DNA kept is the CDR3, 42 bases in frame from the first base.